These 24 T cell receptor beta chains came from one sample sequenced in a study of cytomegalovirus exposure and HLA in healthy donors. Amplification used 60 Vbeta primers and 13 Jbeta primers. Sequencing used immunoSEQ multiplex PCR; TCRdb keeps in-frame clones, though not all of them. The sample records approximately 150,000 clones, about three quarters being singletons. Sequences were obtained from PBMCs. The receptors come from a woman between 40 and 55 years old in good health and CMV-seropositive.

The chain joins TRBV13 to TRBJ2-7, with D possibly matching TRBD1 (5 bases). Germline values: CDR1 PRHDT, CDR2 FYEKMQ (reference sequence). CDR3 length: 14 residues. Trimming removed 4 bases from V and 7 bases from J, with 17 bases in between. The CDR3 protein is CASSSTRLGQEQYF. Here the CDR3 DNA reads TGTGCCAGCAGCTCCACCCGACTGGGGCAGGAGCAGTACTTC.

This chain joins TRBV6-1 and TRBJ1-2; TRBD1 aligns across 9 bases. From germline, CDR1 is MNHNS and CDR2 SASEGT. J gave up 4 bases and V 2 bases, and 5 bases lay outside the gene matches. This CDR3 has 15 amino acids. CDR3 sequence reads: CASSETTGQGYGYTF. The CDR3 DNA is TGTGCCAGCAGTGAAACTACGGGACAGGGCTATGGCTACACCTTC.

This clone was seen only once. The chain combines TRBV2 with TRBJ2-2; a weak D match, TRBD2 (5 bases). In germline, CDR1 is SNHLY, CDR2 FYNNEI. CDR3 length: 15 residues. Trimming removed 7 bases at V and 3 bases at J, with 15 bases between. CDR3 nucleotides: TGTGCCAGCAACCGAGGGAGAGGGTACACCGGGGAGCTGTTTTTT. It codes for CASNRGRGYTGELFF.

The chain uses TRBV6-5 and TRBJ1-1; D not certain. V was trimmed by 6 bases and J by 3 bases, leaving 14 bases between them. CDR1 and CDR2 from the germline V gene are MNHEY and SVGAGI. The CDR3 is made up of 14 amino acids. This chain's CDR3 is CASSSPRKDTEAFF. Here the CDR3 DNA reads TGTGCCAGCAGCTCCCCCAGGAAGGACACTGAAGCTTTCTTT.

The V and J genes are TRBV5-6 and TRBJ2-7; D might be TRBD1 (6 bases). The CDR3 runs 17 residues. Trimming cost V 4 bases and J 5 bases, with 25 bases left between them. CDR1 and CDR2 (germline): SGHDT, YYEEEE. Here the CDR3 reads CASSPKDKNWGPDEQYF. CDR3 bases: TGTGCCAGCAGCCCCAAAGATAAAAACTGGGGGCCGGACGAGCAGTACTTC.

This clone was recorded a few times. The J gene is TRBJ2-7, the V gene TRBV10-1; D is possibly TRBD2 (7 bases). With 0 bases removed from V and 2 bases from J, the gap between germline ends came to 14 bases. The CDR3 is 16 amino acids. The germline gives CDR1 WNHNN, CDR2 SYGVQD (reference sequence). CDR3 DNA: TGCGCCAGCAGTGAGTCGGGGGGGGACAACACCTACGAGCAGTACTTC. Encoded protein: CASSESGGDNTYEQYF.

This chain links TRBV30 with TRBJ1-2; perhaps TRBD1 as D (6 bases). Germline loops: CDR1 GTSNPN, CDR2 SVGIG (reference sequence). The ends were cut back, 3 bases at V and 2 bases at J, with 7 bases in the middle. The CDR3 is 12 residues long. The CDR3 loop reads CAWRDRNYGYTF. Here the CDR3 DNA reads TGTGCCTGGAGGGACAGAAACTATGGCTACACCTTC.

Comments on this clone: Mismatch with germline at one junction end may stem from a read error. The rearrangement links TRBV28 to TRBJ2-3, with 13 bases aligning to TRBD2. Germline CDR1 and CDR2: MDHEN and SYDVKM. The CDR3 totals 16 residues. This CDR3 is CASSRGLAGFTGTQYF. The CDR3 coding sequence is TGTGCCAGCAGTCGGGGACTAGCGGGGTTCACAGGTACGCAGTATTTT.

The chain's CDR3 is CASEDLLYNEQFF. As DNA, the CDR3 is TGTGCCAGTGAGGACTTACTCTACAATGAGCAGTTCTTC. This sequence joins TRBV11-3 and TRBJ2-1; D is perhaps TRBD2 (5 bases). The germline V gene has CDR1 SGHNT and CDR2 YENEEA. The CDR3 spans 13 residues. Trimming took 9 bases from V and 3 from J, leaving 12 bases between them.

J is TRBJ2-3 and V is TRBV13; 9 bases fit TRBD1. J gave up 2 bases and V 3 bases, and 9 bases lay outside the gene matches. The V gene's germline CDR1 is PRHDT and CDR2 FYEKMQ (reference sequence). The CDR3 runs to 17 residues. The CDR3 region is CASSFIPGQGYTDTQYF. The CDR3 region has the DNA TGTGCCAGCAGCTTTATTCCGGGACAGGGCTACACAGATACGCAGTATTTT.

The J gene is TRBJ2-7, the V gene TRBV19; weak D call: TRBD1 (6 bases). The CDR3 spans 15 residues. Germline assignment: CDR1 LNHDA and CDR2 SQIVND (reference sequence). The ends were cut back, 5 bases at V and 0 bases at J, with 14 bases in the middle. The CDR3 region has the DNA TGTGCCAGTAGTTATTCAGGGGTGAGCTCCTACGAGCAGTACTTC. Its translation is CASSYSGVSSYEQYF. Using reference TRBV19 and TRBJ2-7 for the parts outside the CDR3, the full variable domain is DGGITQSPKYLFRKEGQNVTLSCEQNLNHDAMYWYRQDPGQGLRLIYYSQIVNDFQKGDIAEGYSVSREKKESFPLTVTSAQKNPTAFYLCASSYSGVSSYEQYFGPGTRLTVT.

V is TRBV7-9 and J is TRBJ1-5; no reliable D call. Germline loops: CDR1 SEHNR, CDR2 FQNEAQ (reference sequence). The V end lost 1 base, the J end lost 7 bases, and 8 bases lay between the germline ends. This CDR3 is built from 13 residues. The CDR3 sequence: CASSLVRGQPQHF. CDR3 DNA sequence: TGTGCCAGCAGCTTAGTGAGAGGCCAGCCCCAGCATTTT.

The chain has TRBV5-1 and TRBJ1-3; D possibly corresponds to TRBD1 (5 bases). This CDR3 is built from 17 residues. Germline CDR1 and CDR2: SGHRS and YFSETQ. Trimming took 0 bases from V and 1 from J, leaving 14 bases between them. Here the CDR3 DNA reads TGCGCCAGCAGCTTGGCCGGGGGTAGAGTTTCTGGAAACACCATATATTTT. This encodes CASSLAGGRVSGNTIYF.

The chain joins TRBV19 to TRBJ1-2; 8 bases fit TRBD1. The CDR3 covers 16 residues. V lost 0 bases, J lost 4 bases, and 7 bases stayed unmatched. Germline CDR1 reads LNHDA; CDR2 reads SQIVND (reference sequence). CDR3 sequence: CASSIEDRVTLYGYTF. The CDR3 nucleotides read TGTGCCAGTAGTATAGAGGACAGGGTAACCCTCTATGGCTACACCTTC.

This chain connects TRBV6-1 to TRBJ1-5, with a possible D match to TRBD1 (5 bases). The germline V gene encodes CDR1 MNHNS and CDR2 SASEGT. Between the trimmed V and J ends, which lost 2 bases and 6 bases, there was a span of 14 bases. The CDR3 loop spans 15 amino acids. CDR3 loop: CASSESGGGFQPQHF. The CDR3, as DNA: TGTGCCAGCAGTGAATCGGGGGGGGGTTTTCAGCCCCAGCATTTT.

The chain links TRBV30 to TRBJ2-1; 10 bases match TRBD2. This CDR3 contains 16 residues. Unmatched junction bases numbered 11, after V lost 2 bases and J lost 7 bases. Germline V gene data show CDR1 as GTSNPN and CDR2 as SVGIG (reference sequence). In nucleotides, the CDR3 is TGTGCCTGGAGTACCCGGCTAGCGGGAGTGAGGAATGAGCAGTTCTTC. Translation: CAWSTRLAGVRNEQFF.

The chain joins TRBV30 to TRBJ2-3, with TRBD2 identical over 7 bases. Unmatched junction bases numbered 8, after V lost 2 bases and J lost 3 bases. The length of the CDR3 is 15 residues. Germline CDR1 GTSNPN, CDR2 SVGIG (reference sequence). DNA of the CDR3: TGTGCCTGGAGTTGGGGGAGCGGGGCAACAGATACGCAGTATTTT. It is translated as CAWSWGSGATDTQYF.

The chain uses TRBV11-3 and TRBJ2-7, with a weak D call TRBD2 (6 bases). There are 14 residues in the CDR3. Trimming removed 5 bases from V and 6 bases from J, with 17 bases in between. CDR1 is SGHNT, CDR2 YENEEA, per germline. The CDR3 DNA follows: TGTGCCAGCAGCGGGCGGGACGGCCTTCCCGAGCAGTACTTC. This codes for CASSGRDGLPEQYF.

The chain uses TRBV6-5 and TRBJ2-5; D ambiguous. V shed 4 bases and J shed 4 bases, with 10 bases lying between them. This CDR3 contains 13 residues. Germline values: CDR1 MNHEY, CDR2 SVGAGI. The CDR3 nucleotides read TGTGCCAGCAGTTTGGGCAAGATAGAGACCCAGTACTTC. This translates into CASSLGKIETQYF.

The rearrangement joins TRBV5-8 to TRBJ2-7; 8 positions match TRBD1. The CDR3 covers 14 residues. The V and J ends lost 5 bases and 4 bases, in that order; junction bases with no gene match: 8. CDR1 is SGHTS and CDR2 is YDEGEE in the germline V gene. The CDR3 DNA reads as TGTGCCAGCAGGTTCAGACAGGGGCTGTACGAGCAGTACTTC. Translating gives CASRFRQGLYEQYF.

The J gene is TRBJ1-2, the V gene TRBV2, with D uncertain. V was trimmed by 6 bases and J by 1 base, leaving 12 bases between them. The CDR3 is 14 residues long. Germline lookup yields CDR1 SNHLY and CDR2 FYNNEI. The CDR3 nucleotides are TGTGCCAGCAGCCGGGAGGACGGTAACTATGGCTACACCTTC. It translates to CASSREDGNYGYTF.

The chain is built from TRBV9 and TRBJ1-2; weak D call: TRBD1 (5 bases). This CDR3 has 12 amino acids. V was clipped by 3 bases and J by 5 bases, with 8 bases between them. Germline V CDR1 and CDR2: SGDLS, YYNGEE. The CDR3 nucleotides read TGTGCCAGCAGCGCCTCAGGGTATGGCTACACCTTC. This sequence encodes CASSASGYGYTF.

This clone is medium-sized (0.01 to 0.1%) in the sample. V and J are TRBV7-6 and TRBJ2-7; 9 nucleotides agree with TRBD2. The V gene's germline CDR1 is SGHVS and CDR2 FNYEAQ. V shed 4 bases and J 6 bases; nucleotides not matched to a gene: 7. This CDR3 contains 14 residues. The CDR3 coding sequence is TGTGCCAGCAGCTCGGCGGGGGGGCTATCCGAGCAGTACTTC. Its translation: CASSSAGGLSEQYF. Combining the CDR3 with reference TRBV7-6 and TRBJ2-7 gives the whole variable domain GAGVSQSPRYKVTKRGQDVALRCDPISGHVSLYWYRQALGQGPEFLTYFNYEAQQDKSGLPNDRFSAERPEGSISTLTIQRTEQRDSAMYRCASSSAGGLSEQYFGPGTRLTVT.

This clone appeared a few times. The chain recombines TRBV7-2 with TRBJ2-7; TRBD2 matches at 8 bases. V was pared by 5 bases and J by 5 bases, with 14 bases of the junction left unmatched. The CDR3 extends over 16 amino acids. CDR1 is SGHTA and CDR2 is FQGNSA in the germline V gene. The CDR3 region is CASSRVAGTQPNEQYF. The CDR3 nucleotides read TGTGCCAGCAGCCGAGTAGCGGGAACTCAACCCAACGAGCAGTACTTC.